The rows below give T cell receptor beta chains drawn from one sample of a study of T-cell memory formation after mild COVID-19. In TCRdb, the 5' RACE reads were re-called with MiXCR into one record per CDR3 protein. The sample has 150,000 or so distinct CDR3 sequences; approximately 15% are singletons. Input material: PBMCs or a T cell subset sorted from them (not recorded which). The receptors originated from an adult woman who had mild COVID-19 (a few samples of this study predate the infection). Cell type and time point are not known. Each CDR3 is given with its conserved first and last residue. The D gene is left open where the match is weak. Clone size is stated in some rows and not others, as once, few, many or a class when expanded.

>TRBV10-3|NA|TRBJ1-3|TRBD1
CAISGTGNPGNTIYF
TGTGCCATCAGTGGGACAGGGAACCCTGGAAACACCATATATTTT
>TRBV6-2/TRBV6-3|many|TRBJ2-7|NA
CASSYNGESYEQYF
TGTGCCAGCAGTTATAACGGGGAAAGCTACGAGCAGTACTTC
>TRBV3-1|once|TRBJ2-7|NA
CASSSYGLRPYEQYF
TGTGCCAGCAGCTCCTATGGGTTACGTCCCTACGAGCAGTACTTC
>TRBV4-1|many|TRBJ2-7|NA
CASSRGPPGSSLEQYF
TGCGCCAGCAGCCGGGGACCGCCGGGGAGCTCCTTGGAGCAGTACTTC
>TRBV20-1|NA|TRBJ2-2|TRBD2
CSARDVSGGRELFF
TGCAGTGCTAGAGATGTCAGCGGGGGGCGGGAGCTGTTTTTT
>TRBV20-1|few|TRBJ2-5|TRBD2
CSAALAGRETQYF
TGCAGTGCCGCGCTAGCGGGGAGGGAGACCCAGTACTTC
>TRBV11-3|NA|TRBJ1-1|NA
CASSLFKGTEAFF
TGTGCCAGCAGCTTATTTAAGGGCACTGAAGCTTTCTTT
>TRBV6-5|NA|TRBJ2-5|TRBD2
CASSYSGGLGPETQYF
TGTGCCAGCAGTTACTCAGGGGGACTAGGGCCCGAGACCCAGTACTTC
>TRBV20-1|few|TRBJ2-5|TRBD2
CSARDVTSGNGHYETQYF
TGCAGTGCTAGAGATGTAACTAGCGGGAATGGGCATTACGAGACCCAGTACTTC
>TRBV4-1|few|TRBJ2-1|TRBD2
CASSQDWSGGALYNEQFF
TGCGCCAGCAGCCAAGATTGGAGCGGGGGGGCACTCTACAATGAGCAGTTCTTC
>TRBV13|NA|TRBJ2-3|NA
CASSPRDLRGDTQYF
TGTGCCAGCAGCCCCCGGGACTTGCGGGGAGATACGCAGTATTTT
>TRBV5-1|NA|TRBJ2-1|NA
CASSLAGGFSYNEQFF
TGCGCCAGCAGCTTGGCGGGCGGGTTTTCCTACAATGAGCAGTTCTTC
>TRBV18|few|TRBJ1-5|NA
CASSPSRGPGQPQHF
TGTGCCAGCTCACCGAGCCGGGGCCCGGGTCAGCCCCAGCATTTT
>TRBV6-2/TRBV6-3|NA|TRBJ2-1|TRBD2
CASSHGGLAGGDEQFF
TGTGCCAGCAGTCACGGGGGACTAGCGGGAGGGGATGAGCAGTTCTTC
>TRBV4-2|NA|TRBJ2-7|NA
CASSQDTRERVRQYF
TGTGCCAGCAGCCAAGATACGAGGGAACGCGTCCGGCAGTACTTC
>TRBV5-1|NA|TRBJ2-1|NA
CASTRRGEDEQFF
TGCGCCAGCACACGGAGGGGTGAAGATGAGCAGTTCTTC
>TRBV6-1|NA|TRBJ1-5|NA
CASSDQGGIQPQHF
TGTGCCAGCAGTGACCAGGGCGGGATCCAGCCCCAGCATTTT
>TRBV7-6|NA|TRBJ2-1|NA
CASSLGRRERYNEQFF
TGTGCCAGCAGCTTAGGGCGGCGAGAACGCTACAATGAGCAGTTCTTC
>TRBV5-1|NA|TRBJ1-5|NA
CASSLVSGLQPQHF
TGCGCCAGCAGCTTGGTGTCGGGGCTTCAGCCCCAGCATTTT
>TRBV3-1|many|TRBJ2-4|NA
CASSPKGLGGNIQYF
TGTGCCAGCAGCCCAAAGGGGCTCGGCGGAAACATTCAGTACTTC
>TRBV12-3/TRBV12-4|few|TRBJ2-1|TRBD2
CASSLTGTSRDEQFF
TGTGCCAGCAGTCTAACCGGGACTAGTCGAGATGAGCAGTTCTTC
>TRBV9|many|TRBJ2-7|TRBD2
CASSVGGTSDYEQYF
TGTGCCAGCAGCGTAGGGGGGACTAGCGACTACGAGCAGTACTTC
>TRBV4-1|NA|TRBJ1-2|TRBD1
CASSGPGQGPYGYTF
TGCGCCAGCAGCGGGCCGGGACAGGGTCCTTATGGCTACACCTTC
>TRBV6-2/TRBV6-3|few|TRBJ2-7|TRBD2
CASSHGGLAGVEQYF
TGTGCCAGCAGCCACGGGGGACTAGCGGGAGTGGAGCAGTACTTC
>TRBV19|NA|TRBJ1-2|NA
CASSPGQRDYGYTF
TGTGCCAGTAGTCCAGGACAGCGAGACTATGGCTACACCTTC
>TRBV10-3|NA|TRBJ1-2|NA
CAISESKAGTHYGYTF
TGTGCCATCAGTGAGTCGAAGGCTGGGACACACTATGGCTACACCTTC
>TRBV5-4|NA|TRBJ2-3|TRBD2
CASRVGGASTDTQYF
TGTGCCAGCAGGGTCGGGGGGGCAAGCACAGATACGCAGTATTTT
>TRBV6-5|NA|TRBJ2-3|NA
CASGWVDTQYF
TGTGCCAGCGGTTGGGTAGATACGCAGTATTTT
>TRBV2|NA|TRBJ2-2|NA
CASGKGGRQTGLNTGELFF
TGTGCCAGCGGCAAAGGGGGGAGGCAGACAGGCTTGAACACCGGGGAGCTGTTTTTT
>TRBV29-1|NA|TRBJ2-2|NA
CSGEVPNTGELFF
TGCAGCGGTGAGGTTCCGAACACCGGGGAGCTGTTTTTT
>TRBV30|few|TRBJ2-1|NA
CAWSVRGTGEQFF
TGTGCCTGGAGTGTACGGGGGACGGGTGAGCAGTTCTTC
>TRBV12-3/TRBV12-4|NA|TRBJ2-7|NA
CASRLPPGEQYF
TGTGCCAGCAGACTCCCGCCGGGCGAGCAGTACTTC
>TRBV7-9|few|TRBJ2-3|TRBD2
CASSFTVAGATDTQYF
TGTGCCAGCAGCTTTACGGTAGCGGGAGCCACAGATACGCAGTATTTT
>TRBV21-1|few|TRBJ2-3|NA
CASTRTSGGTDTQYF
TGTGCCAGCACCCGGACTAGCGGGGGCACAGATACGCAGTATTTT
>TRBV5-6|few|TRBJ1-6|NA
CASSMEPATSPLHF
TGTGCCAGCAGCATGGAGCCTGCCACTTCACCCCTCCACTTT
>TRBV5-1|few|TRBJ2-6|TRBD1
CASSTTGVGANVLTF
TGCGCCAGCAGCACGACAGGGGTCGGGGCCAACGTCCTGACTTTC
>TRBV20-1|few|TRBJ1-1|TRBD1
CSARALDPGQGRNTEAFF
TGCAGTGCTAGAGCTCTAGACCCGGGACAGGGCCGGAACACTGAAGCTTTCTTT
>TRBV13|NA|TRBJ1-6|TRBD1
CASSSLLRQGRNSPLHF
TGTGCCAGCAGCTCGCTACTTAGACAGGGGCGGAATTCACCCCTCCACTTT
>TRBV4-3|many|TRBJ2-1|NA
CASSQDHRPNNEQFF
TGCGCCAGCAGCCAAGATCATCGGCCGAACAATGAGCAGTTCTTC
>TRBV10-3|NA|TRBJ2-3|TRBD2
CATREQGDTQYF
TGTGCCACGCGGGAGCAAGGGGATACGCAGTATTTT